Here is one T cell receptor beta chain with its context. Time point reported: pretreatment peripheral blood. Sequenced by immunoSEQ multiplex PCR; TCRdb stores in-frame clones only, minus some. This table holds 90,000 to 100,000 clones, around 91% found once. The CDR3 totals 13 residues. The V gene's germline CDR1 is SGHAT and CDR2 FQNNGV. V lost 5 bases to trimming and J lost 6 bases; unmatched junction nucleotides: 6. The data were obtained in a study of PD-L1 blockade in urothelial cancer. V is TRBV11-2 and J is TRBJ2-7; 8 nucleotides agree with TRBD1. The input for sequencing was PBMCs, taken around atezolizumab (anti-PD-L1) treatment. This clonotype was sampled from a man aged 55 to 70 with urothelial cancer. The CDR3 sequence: CASSHGQGGEQYF. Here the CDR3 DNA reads TGTGCCAGCAGCCACGGACAGGGTGGCGAGCAGTACTTC. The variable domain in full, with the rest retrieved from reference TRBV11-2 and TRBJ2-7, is EAGVAQSPRYKIIEKRQSVAFWCNPISGHATLYWYQQILGQGPKLLIQFQNNGVVDDSQLPKDRFSAERLKGVDSTLKIQPAKLEDSAVYLCASSHGQGGEQYFGPGTRLTVT.